Below are 27 T cell receptor beta chains sequenced from a single sample in a study of blood T cell repertoires in COVID-19. Assay: immunoSEQ multiplex PCR; the TCRdb copy retains only in-frame clones and omits some. Among 250,000 to 350,000 clones listed, approximately 84% were seen once. The specimen was peripheral blood. Receptors were obtained from a woman younger than 45 who had recovered from COVID-19.

This clone was seen once. The chain joins TRBV3-1 (or the pseudogene TRBV3-2) to TRBJ1-2, with TRBD1 identical over 8 bases. V gave up 0 bases and J gave up 7 bases; unmatched junction bases: 4. CDR1 LGHDT and CDR2 YNNKEL come from the germline V gene (reference sequence). The CDR3 loop spans 14 amino acids. The chain's CDR3 is CASSQDLRGLGYTF. CDR3 bases: TGTGCCAGCAGCCAAGATCTCAGGGGGCTTGGCTACACCTTC.

The rearrangement uses TRBV7-6 and TRBJ1-3, with D unresolved. With 5 bases removed from V and 0 bases from J, the gap between germline ends came to 14 bases. The CDR3 length is 16 residues. Germline values: CDR1 SGHVS, CDR2 FNYEAQ. CDR3 in amino acids: CASSPDLRGSGNTIYF. The CDR3, as DNA: TGTGCCAGCAGCCCTGACCTCCGGGGCTCTGGAAACACCATATATTTT.

The rearrangement joins TRBV19 to TRBJ2-6; D ambiguous. Germline loops: CDR1 LNHDA, CDR2 SQIVND (reference sequence). The CDR3 runs to 14 residues. V shed 5 bases and J shed 0 bases, with 5 bases lying between them. The CDR3 nucleotides read TGTGCCAGTAGTGTGGCCTCTGGGGCCAACGTCCTGACTTTC. This gives the protein CASSVASGANVLTF. The full variable domain, in which reference TRBV19 and TRBJ2-6 provide the parts outside the CDR3, is DGGITQSPKYLFRKEGQNVTLSCEQNLNHDAMYWYRQDPGQGLRLIYYSQIVNDFQKGDIAEGYSVSREKKESFPLTVTSAQKNPTAFYLCASSVASGANVLTFGAGSRLTVL.

V usage is TRBV7-9 and J usage is TRBJ1-6; D is possibly TRBD1 (6 bases). Looked up from germline, CDR1 is SEHNR and CDR2 is FQNEAQ (reference sequence). V was trimmed by 1 base and J by 7 bases, leaving 11 bases between them. CDR3 size: 15 residues. This chain's CDR3 is CASSLEGTINSPLHF. Here the CDR3 DNA reads TGTGCCAGCAGCTTAGAGGGGACAATAAATTCACCCCTCCACTTT.

The chain has TRBV4-2 and TRBJ2-1; TRBD2 is a possible D gene (5 bases). CDR3 length equals 16 residues. The V gene lost 1 base and the J gene lost 0 bases, with 10 bases spanning the gap. Germline CDR1 LGHNA, CDR2 YNFKEQ. For the CDR3, the DNA is TGTGCCAGCAGCCAAGTTCCGGGAACCTCCTACAATGAGCAGTTCTTC. It codes for CASSQVPGTSYNEQFF.

The chain employs TRBV7-2 and TRBJ2-1; TRBD2 aligns across 7 bases. The CDR3 extends over 14 amino acids. The V gene's germline CDR1 is SGHTA and CDR2 FQGNSA. Germline trimming cut 3 bases from V and 12 bases from J; bases unmatched to any gene: 11. CDR3 residues: CASSLGGGVRGQFF. In DNA, the CDR3 is TGTGCCAGCAGCTTGGGGGGGGGAGTCCGAGGGCAGTTCTTC.

This clone has only one observation. The chain has TRBV15 and TRBJ2-1; TRBD1 might be the D (5 bases). Germline CDR1 LNHNV, CDR2 YYDKDF (reference sequence). The V gene lost 0 bases and the J gene lost 2 bases, with 8 bases spanning the gap. The CDR3 sequence is 15 residues long. The CDR3 DNA reads as TGTGCCACCAGCAGAGACAGGGCGACCTACAATGAGCAGTTCTTC. It specifies CATSRDRATYNEQFF.

The chain couples TRBV5-6 to TRBJ1-4, with D unresolved. The CDR3 extends over 13 amino acids. Germline V gives CDR1 SGHDT, CDR2 YYEEEE. V lost 3 bases and J lost 6, with 9 bases in between. CDR3 protein: CASSWAWDEKLFF. CDR3 coding DNA: TGTGCCAGCAGCTGGGCCTGGGATGAAAAACTGTTTTTT.

This chain links TRBV4-2 with TRBJ1-1; D ambiguous. The CDR3 is made up of 14 amino acids. The germline CDR1 and CDR2 sequences are LGHNA and YNFKEQ. Deletions cut 3 bases from V and 0 bases from J, with 8 bases between. The CDR3 nucleotides are TGTGCCAGCAGCCAGAAGCTAATGAACACTGAAGCTTTCTTT. It translates to CASSQKLMNTEAFF.

This clone showed up just once. V gene TRBV7-2 combines with J gene TRBJ2-1, with 8 bases that match TRBD1. The CDR3 loop spans 15 amino acids. Germline CDR1 SGHTA, CDR2 FQGNSA. Losses at the gene ends were 6 bases for V and 0 bases for J; bases not matched to a gene: 4. The chain's CDR3 is CASRADRGSYNEQFF. The CDR3 nucleotides are TGTGCCAGCAGGGCCGACAGGGGCTCCTACAATGAGCAGTTCTTC.

The chain has TRBV28 and TRBJ1-3; D is uncertain. V lost 6 bases and J 0 bases, leaving 18 bases between the germline ends. From germline, CDR1 is MDHEN and CDR2 SYDVKM. The CDR3 has 17 residues. The CDR3 reads CASSLRRYFNSGNTIYF. CDR3 nucleotides: TGTGCCAGCAGCCTCAGGCGATACTTTAACTCTGGAAACACCATATATTTT. The full variable domain, in which reference TRBV28 and TRBJ1-3 provide the parts outside the CDR3, is DVKVTQSSRYLVKRTGEKVFLECVQDMDHENMFWYRQDPGLGLRLIYFSYDVKMKEKGDIPEGYSVSREKKERFSLILESASTNQTSMYLCASSLRRYFNSGNTIYFGEGSWLTVV.

This chain connects TRBV27 to TRBJ2-7; TRBD2 aligns across 9 bases. The CDR3 covers 14 residues. Trimming took 4 bases from V and 2 from J; bases not matched to a gene: 3. Germline CDR1 and CDR2: MNHEY and SMNVEV (reference sequence). Written as DNA, the CDR3 is TGTGCCAGCAGTTCCGGACTAGCGACCTACGAGCAGTACTTC. Translating gives CASSSGLATYEQYF.

This clone was observed once. CDR3 bases: TGTGCCAGCAGCCGCTCGGCCGCGGGGCCCCAGCATTTT. Its translation: CASSRSAAGPQHF. This chain links TRBV7-8 with TRBJ1-5, with no clear D. Germline lookup yields CDR1 SGHVS and CDR2 FQNEAQ. This CDR3 is built from 13 residues. V was cut by 5 bases and J by 9 bases, with 14 bases left in between.

The chain couples TRBV24-1 to TRBJ2-3; 8 positions agree with TRBD2. Trimming took 6 bases from V and 3 from J; bases not matched to a gene: 4. The CDR3 sequence is 14 residues long. CDR1 and CDR2 (germline): KGHDR, SFDVKD. The CDR3 DNA sequence: TGTGCCACCAGTCAGCGGGGGAGGACAGATACGCAGTATTTT. Translated: CATSQRGRTDTQYF.

The chain has TRBV27 and TRBJ1-1, with D tentatively TRBD1 (5 bases). From germline, CDR1 is MNHEY and CDR2 SMNVEV (reference sequence). V was cut by 5 bases and J by 2 bases, with 15 bases left in between. The CDR3 sequence is 15 residues long. The CDR3 DNA reads TGTGCCAGCAGTCCCTTTGGACAAAAAAACACTGAAGCTTTCTTT. Translation: CASSPFGQKNTEAFF.

The chain combines TRBV6-5 with TRBJ2-7; D is possibly TRBD1 (5 bases). The germline V gene encodes CDR1 MNHEY and CDR2 SVGAGI. Trimming took 5 bases from V and 5 from J, leaving 16 bases between them. The CDR3 is 14 residues long. The CDR3 nucleotides read TGTGCCAGCAGTCCCCAGGGCCCGTCGGACGAGCAGTACTTC. Protein: CASSPQGPSDEQYF.

This clone was seen a few times. The V call is TRBV6-2 or TRBV6-3, the J call TRBJ2-1, with 8 bases fitting TRBD2. The CDR3 is made up of 15 amino acids. The germline V gene has CDR1 MNHEY and CDR2 SVGEGT. V lost 5 bases to trimming and J lost 3 bases; unmatched junction nucleotides: 6. Here the CDR3 reads CASSPGTSDYNEQFF. The CDR3 coding sequence is TGTGCCAGCAGTCCCGGGACTAGTGACTACAATGAGCAGTTCTTC.

The CDR3 DNA reads TGTGCCAGCAGCCCCGGGACTAGCGGGATCGGAGAGACCCAGTACTTC. The encoded protein is CASSPGTSGIGETQYF. The chain is built from TRBV11-2 and TRBJ2-5; 13 bases align to TRBD2. V gave up 5 bases and J gave up 4 bases; unmatched junction bases: 7. The germline gives CDR1 SGHAT, CDR2 FQNNGV. The CDR3 totals 16 residues. Full variable domain (remainder filled in from reference TRBV11-2 and TRBJ2-5): EAGVAQSPRYKIIEKRQSVAFWCNPISGHATLYWYQQILGQGPKLLIQFQNNGVVDDSQLPKDRFSAERLKGVDSTLKIQPAKLEDSAVYLCASSPGTSGIGETQYFGPGTRLLVL.

The V gene is TRBV5-1, the J gene TRBJ2-1; the D is unclear. This CDR3 spans 15 amino acids. The germline V gene has CDR1 SGHRS and CDR2 YFSETQ. Trimming left V 1 base short and J 1 base short, with 9 bases between. In DNA, the CDR3 is TGCGCCAGCAGCTTGTCAGCGCCTTCCTACAATGAGCAGTTCTTC. This codes for CASSLSAPSYNEQFF.

V is TRBV2 and J is TRBJ1-6; D may be TRBD1 (5 bases). Germline V gene sequence: CDR1 SNHLY, CDR2 FYNNEI. V dropped 3 bases and J dropped 7 bases, with 19 bases sitting between them. There are 17 residues in the CDR3. As DNA, the CDR3 is TGTGCCAGCAGTGAGGGCGGTAGGGGCAAGGGGAATTCACCCCTCCACTTT. This translates into CASSEGGRGKGNSPLHF.

This chain links TRBV29-1 with TRBJ2-1; 8 bases are a match to TRBD1. The CDR3 length is 13 residues. With V trimmed by 5 bases and J by 5 bases, 5 bases remained unmatched. CDR1 and CDR2 from the germline V gene are SQVTM and ANQGSEA. The DNA for the CDR3 is TGCAGCGTTCCCGGACAGGGAAACAATGAGCAGTTCTTC. This gives the protein CSVPGQGNNEQFF.

J is TRBJ2-1 and V is TRBV4-2; 12 positions match TRBD2. Losses at the gene ends were 8 bases for V and 6 bases for J; bases not matched to a gene: 2. This CDR3 region has 13 residues. Germline-derived CDR1 and CDR2 are LGHNA and YNFKEQ. CDR3 bases: TGTGCCAGCGGACTAGCGGGATCCAATGAGCAGTTCTTC. This translates into CASGLAGSNEQFF.

CDR3 bases: TGTGCCAGCAGCTTGGTCGGGGGGGCAAGGAACAATGAGCAGTTCTTC. It yields the protein CASSLVGGARNNEQFF. The V gene is TRBV5-6, the J gene TRBJ2-1; 8 bases are shared with TRBD2. The CDR3 totals 16 residues. Trimming took 0 bases from V and 5 from J; bases not matched to a gene: 7. Germline values: CDR1 SGHDT, CDR2 YYEEEE.

The chain uses TRBV20-1 and TRBJ1-6; D call uncertain. Germline V gives CDR1 DFQATT, CDR2 SNEGSKA (reference sequence). V dropped 6 bases and J dropped 7 bases, with 13 bases sitting between them. The CDR3 has 13 residues. CDR3 in amino acids: CSASDGMNSPLHF. CDR3 DNA: TGCAGTGCCAGTGACGGGATGAATTCACCCCTCCACTTT.

The V and J genes are TRBV19 and TRBJ1-2, with D perhaps matching TRBD1 (5 bases). Germline V lookup: CDR1 LNHDA, CDR2 SQIVND (reference sequence). This CDR3 comprises 13 residues. V was trimmed by 4 bases and J by 3 bases, leaving 9 bases between them. The CDR3 bases are TGTGCCAGTAGTAAAGGGGCGGACTATGGCTACACCTTC. It specifies CASSKGADYGYTF.

The chain has TRBV2 and TRBJ1-4; D uncertain. Germline CDR1 SNHLY, CDR2 FYNNEI. The CDR3 runs 11 residues. Trimming stripped 3 bases from V and 8 bases from J, with 4 bases between. CDR3 in amino acids: CASSDEEKLFF. CDR3 DNA: TGTGCCAGCAGTGACGAGGAAAAACTGTTTTTT.

The J gene is TRBJ2-1, the V gene TRBV3-1 (or the pseudogene TRBV3-2), with D unresolved. CDR3 length: 11 amino acids. V was trimmed by 1 base and J by 9 bases, leaving 4 bases between them. Germline V gene lookup returns CDR1 LGHDT and CDR2 YNNKEL (reference sequence). The CDR3 DNA reads TGTGCCAGCAGCCAAGCTAGTGAGCAGTTCTTC. Its protein product is CASSQASEQFF.